These T cell receptor beta chains were read from a single sample in a study of identical twins. TCRdb reprocessed the 5' RACE reads with MiXCR, giving one entry per CDR3 protein. The profile shows around 480,000 distinct CDR3 sequences, 12% to 15% of them singletons. These data also featured in a second study, about yellow fever vaccine responses in identical twins.

Material: CD4+ T cells sorted from blood. The receptors stem from a woman younger than 35 in good health. CDR3s leave out the opening cysteine and the closing phenylalanine or tryptophan. Expanded clones get a size class; other rows say once, few or many, or leave the size out.

v_call clone_size cdr3_aa
TRBV12-3/TRBV12-4 many ASSPLEVAGQGQY
TRBV10-3 . AISEKGPDTQY
TRBV28 few ASSLSRVSTNEQF
TRBV6-5 many ASSYRDKTHYEQY
TRBV28 . ASSLSAGDGTQY
TRBV19 . ASSSGAANTEAF
TRBV7-9 . ASSFRGRTASSYEQY
TRBV6-5 . ASSYSRTGGNTGELF
TRBV27 few ASSPRRSGFSYNEQF
TRBV7-9 . ASSPGQVFQETQY